The following is a T cell receptor (beta chain) sequence with its context. The data derive from a study of PD-L1 blockade in urothelial cancer. In the study overall: Of some 28 patients, twenty-five were males with bladder-origin urothelial cancer.

Germline V gene lookup returns CDR1 SGHVS and CDR2 FQNEAQ. The germline V and J ends were trimmed by 6 bases and 0 bases, with 17 bases remaining between them. CDR3 length: 16 amino acids. Measured with immunoSEQ multiplex PCR; TCRdb has only the in-frame clones, and not every one. This sample has around 70,000 clones; over 80% occur once, and the top ten carry 9.2%. Sample time point: pretreatment peripheral blood. Patients' cancers were locally advanced or metastatic urothelial carcinomas. This chain connects TRBV7-8 to TRBJ1-1; no reliable D call. Sequencing was performed on PBMCs, taken around atezolizumab (anti-PD-L1) treatment. The receptor's source is a woman aged 70-85 years with urothelial cancer. The CDR3 DNA reads as TGTGCCAGCAGTATCGGCTCGGGGAGCCTGAACACTGAAGCTTTCTTT. Amino acid sequence: CASSIGSGSLNTEAFF.